This is a list of T cell receptor beta chains from one sample in a study of blood T cell repertoires in COVID-19. Sequencing was performed with immunoSEQ multiplex PCR; in TCRdb, only in-frame clones are kept and a portion is missing. The sample consists of more than 200,000 clones, roughly nine tenths of them appearing once. Sequenced: peripheral blood. The origin of the receptors is a man aged 40-55 years with acute or convalescent COVID-19. CDR3s leave out the opening cysteine and the closing phenylalanine or tryptophan. Each record gives: J gene, V gene, CDR3 protein.

j_gene: TRBJ2-3; v_gene: TRBV30; CDR3aa: AWSILADMGDTQY
j_gene: TRBJ1-6; v_gene: TRBV28; CDR3aa: ASRTSTGALNSPLH
j_gene: TRBJ1-2; v_gene: TRBV5-4; CDR3aa: ASSLEPGDYGYT
j_gene: TRBJ2-7; v_gene: TRBV23-1; CDR3aa: ASLTETGSGEQY
j_gene: TRBJ1-3; v_gene: TRBV4-1; CDR3aa: ASSQEQYTSGNTIY
j_gene: TRBJ2-1; v_gene: TRBV11-3; CDR3aa: ASSTLAGGYNEQF
j_gene: TRBJ2-5; v_gene: TRBV19; CDR3aa: ASSKGLAEWETQY
j_gene: TRBJ1-5; v_gene: TRBV27; CDR3aa: ASRLQGSNQPQH
j_gene: TRBJ2-1; v_gene: TRBV11-3; CDR3aa: ASSLDARGNNEQF
j_gene: TRBJ1-2; v_gene: TRBV6-6; CDR3aa: ASGGGDGYT
j_gene: TRBJ1-6; v_gene: TRBV27; CDR3aa: ASSALAGTPRGSSPLH
j_gene: TRBJ1-2; v_gene: TRBV5-4; CDR3aa: AGRGQGAEGYT
j_gene: TRBJ2-2; v_gene: TRBV13; CDR3aa: ASSSRTRYTGELF
j_gene: TRBJ2-1; v_gene: TRBV27; CDR3aa: ASRGWGRLQYEQF
j_gene: TRBJ1-4; v_gene: TRBV7-2; CDR3aa: ASSPRGNEKLF
j_gene: TRBJ2-5; v_gene: TRBV7-6; CDR3aa: ASSLALTSGQETQY
j_gene: TRBJ2-1; v_gene: TRBV4-3; CDR3aa: ASSQDWVGLAGSLQGKF
j_gene: TRBJ1-5; v_gene: TRBV2; CDR3aa: ASTRKGPNQPQH
j_gene: TRBJ1-5; v_gene: TRBV19; CDR3aa: ASSLQGAYQPQH
j_gene: TRBJ2-4; v_gene: TRBV2; CDR3aa: ASNRGNIQY
j_gene: TRBJ1-2; v_gene: TRBV19; CDR3aa: ASSDRDRDYGYT
j_gene: TRBJ2-2; v_gene: TRBV10-1; CDR3aa: ASSDGTSGGGAELF
j_gene: TRBJ2-3; v_gene: TRBV6-2/TRBV6-3; CDR3aa: ASSPTADARNTQY
j_gene: TRBJ2-5; v_gene: TRBV2; CDR3aa: ANPGLAGAEEQY
j_gene: TRBJ1-2; v_gene: TRBV5-4; CDR3aa: ASSATGRLNYGYT
j_gene: TRBJ1-5; v_gene: TRBV2; CDR3aa: ASSALEGRQPQH
j_gene: TRBJ1-2; v_gene: TRBV5-1; CDR3aa: ASSLGGQRAGYT
j_gene: TRBJ2-4; v_gene: TRBV9; CDR3aa: ASSVRAGVAKNIQY
j_gene: TRBJ1-2; v_gene: TRBV3-1/TRBV3-2; CDR3aa: ASSQAGSNGYT
j_gene: TRBJ1-1; v_gene: TRBV6-6; CDR3aa: ASSYSGQALRTEAF
j_gene: TRBJ2-5; v_gene: TRBV6-5; CDR3aa: ASTLPPQETQY
j_gene: TRBJ1-1; v_gene: TRBV5-1; CDR3aa: ASSLKAQGSTEAF
j_gene: TRBJ2-1; v_gene: TRBV3-1/TRBV3-2; CDR3aa: ASSSGQGIGEQF
j_gene: TRBJ2-7; v_gene: TRBV18; CDR3aa: ASSPRGSYEQY
j_gene: TRBJ2-7; v_gene: TRBV5-1; CDR3aa: ASSRDSFYEQY
j_gene: TRBJ2-5; v_gene: TRBV28; CDR3aa: ASSLIRSRSQETQY
j_gene: TRBJ2-7; v_gene: TRBV5-1; CDR3aa: ASSLAGDRGLSYEQY
j_gene: TRBJ2-1; v_gene: TRBV5-1; CDR3aa: ASSQLAGGRALF
j_gene: TRBJ2-1; v_gene: TRBV19; CDR3aa: ATKEVAGGPYNEQF
j_gene: TRBJ1-5; v_gene: TRBV5-1; CDR3aa: ASSLGPERGQPQH
j_gene: TRBJ2-2; v_gene: TRBV5-1; CDR3aa: ASSPDAGTPTGELF
j_gene: TRBJ2-7; v_gene: TRBV6-6; CDR3aa: ASSSADTSEQY